This T cell receptor (beta chain) came from a study of blood T cells in healthy people across ages. Trimming took 5 bases from V and 8 from J, leaving 21 bases between them. This CDR3 has 16 amino acids. On this clonotype itself: Its antigen is not identified.

Overall study results and limits: CMV status of donors was unknown, possibly confounding expanded clonotype changes. The authors considered diversity estimates from one million T cells to be underestimates.

A second PCR, run for about 7 to 11 cycles, used a sample-barcoded 5' primer plus a J-beta primer mix. TCRdb reanalysed the 5' RACE reads using MiXCR and keeps one entry per CDR3 protein. The sample lists over 1,500,000 distinct CDR3 sequences; 35% to 50% were seen once. Every donor provided 9.5 to 10 milliliters of peripheral blood. This clonotype was obtained from a human donor in good health. The V gene is TRBV12-3 or TRBV12-4, the J gene TRBJ1-4, with D tentatively TRBD1 (5 bases). Sequencing input: blood. This CDR3 is CASSPSWTPDGEKLFF. DNA of the CDR3: TGTGCCAGCAGTCCCAGCTGGACACCGGACGGCGAAAAACTGTTTTTT.